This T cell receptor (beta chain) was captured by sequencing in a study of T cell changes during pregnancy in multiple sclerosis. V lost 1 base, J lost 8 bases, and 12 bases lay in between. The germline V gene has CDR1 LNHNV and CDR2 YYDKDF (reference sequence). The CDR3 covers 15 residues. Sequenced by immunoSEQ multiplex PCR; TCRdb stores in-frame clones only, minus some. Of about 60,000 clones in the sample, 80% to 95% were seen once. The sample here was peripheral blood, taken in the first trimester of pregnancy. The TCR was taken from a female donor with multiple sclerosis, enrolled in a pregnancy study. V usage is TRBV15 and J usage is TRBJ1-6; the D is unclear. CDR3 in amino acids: CATSRGRGTDSPLHF. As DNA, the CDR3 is TGTGCCACCAGCAGAGGTCGGGGAACCGATTCACCCCTCCACTTT.